This paragraph reports one T cell receptor (beta chain). Its target antigen remains unknown. Base qualities are not provided; no much larger clone lies one nucleotide away. Trimming at the junction amounts to 3 bases on V and 4 bases on J, and the germline ends lie 13 bases apart. The CDR3 numbers 14 residues from cysteine through phenylalanine. Only the CDR3 DNA stays, 42 bases, in frame from base 1. In the germline V gene (reference sequence), CDR1 corresponds to DFQATT and CDR2 to SNEGSKA. Before undergoing thyroid surgery, none of the patients had been given any kind of treatment. Using T-cell receptor beta sequencing, the study looked back at clinical samples from patients collected from 2012 to 2018. This specimen belongs to a study of metastatic and nonmetastatic thyroid tumors (dated by TCRdb to 2018 to 2020). Looking at the study overall: For patients with malignant and with benign thyroid disease, the researchers compared repertoires between peripheral blood samples and tumor or nodule tissue samples. Here is what the overall study found, with its caveats: In both blood and tumor samples, malignant tumors were reported to have significantly higher TCR beta diversity than benign nodules.

The protocol used for the library was PCR. Sequencing was performed on an Illumina HiSeq 4000. High-throughput sequencing was used to profile the CDR3 region of the TCR beta-chain in every patient. In the original analysis: The researchers built a classifier to tell apart papillary thyroid cancer patients with distant metastasis, based on CDR3 differences among clinicopathological groups. The Shannon index was used to assess repertoire diversity, and the Morisita-Horn index was used to assess tumor-blood repertoire similarity. TCRdb passed the public sequencing reads through fastp at Q25 and MiXCR, retaining productive beta sequences. What appears here as the V and J calls and clone size reflects TCRdb's work, not the paper's. This sample has about 6,200 clones in its table, and around 33% of those were observed once. Roughly 19% of the sample is in the top ten clones.

The clonotype comes from a female donor with papillary thyroid cancer or a benign thyroid nodule (not recorded which). Some clones in this sample may be carry-over from other donors' samples. Sequenced input: adjacent normal tissue. In this chain, TRBV20-1 is recombined with TRBJ2-1; TRBD2 might be the D gene, on 6 matching bases. The nucleotide sequence is TGCAGTGCTAGCTCAAGCGGGCCTTACAATGAGCAGTTCTTC. Its amino acids are CSASSSGPYNEQFF.